What follows are 31 T cell receptor beta chains derived from one specimen sequenced in a study of CD8+ T cells in alopecia areata. RNA was extracted and reverse transcribed into cDNA as the sequencing template. TCRdb keeps only in-frame clones here, not all; method: immunoSEQ multiplex PCR. The sample yields roughly 200,000 clones, 50% to 70% seen once. The source was CD4+ T cells sorted from blood, collected at week 0. These receptors all stem from a human donor with alopecia areata.

V and J are TRBV29-1 and TRBJ2-3; possible D gene TRBD2, 6 bases. Germline CDR1 and CDR2: SQVTM and ANQGSEA. CDR3 length: 13 amino acids. V lost 1 base and J lost 2, with 7 bases in between. CDR3 DNA: TGCAGCGTTGAAGCTAGCGCCACAGATACGCAGTATTTT. Its translation is CSVEASATDTQYF.

The rearrangement joins TRBV30 to TRBJ2-1, with 10 bases identical to TRBD1. After removal of 8 bases from V and 8 bases from J, the junction contained 3 bases not matched to a gene. This CDR3 has 11 amino acids. CDR1 and CDR2 from the germline V gene are GTSNPN and SVGIG (reference sequence). This CDR3 is CARTGGDEQFF. The DNA for the CDR3 is TGTGCCAGGACAGGGGGTGATGAGCAGTTCTTC.

J is TRBJ1-2 and V is TRBV4-3; D call uncertain. CDR3 length equals 13 residues. Between the trimmed V and J ends, which lost 0 bases and 2 bases, there was a span of 4 bases. The germline CDR1 and CDR2 sequences are LGHNA and YSLEER. The CDR3 is CASSQESNYGYTF. CDR3 coding DNA: TGCGCCAGCAGCCAAGAGAGCAACTATGGCTACACCTTC.

This sequence joins TRBV30 and TRBJ2-5, with D unclear. The CDR3 totals 15 residues. Deletions cut 3 bases from V and 1 base from J, with 15 bases between. Germline V gives CDR1 GTSNPN, CDR2 SVGIG (reference sequence). CDR3 loop: CAWSQPRRTQETQYF. CDR3 DNA sequence: TGTGCCTGGAGCCAACCAAGACGTACCCAAGAGACCCAGTACTTC.

By share, this clone counts as medium-sized (0.01 to 0.1%). The rearrangement joins TRBV2 to TRBJ1-6, with no clear D. Trimming left V 4 bases short and J 7 bases short, with 11 bases between. Germline V gives CDR1 SNHLY, CDR2 FYNNEI. The CDR3 sequence is 14 residues long. The chain's CDR3 is CASSADILNSPLHF. CDR3 DNA sequence: TGTGCCAGCAGTGCCGACATCCTAAATTCACCCCTCCACTTT.

The chain couples TRBV30 to TRBJ1-2; D gene ambiguous. The germline gives CDR1 GTSNPN, CDR2 SVGIG (reference sequence). This CDR3 region has 12 residues. V lost 4 bases and J lost 4, with 10 bases in between. The CDR3 protein is CAWTKDSYGYTF. CDR3 sequence (DNA): TGTGCCTGGACCAAAGATTCCTATGGCTACACCTTC.

The chain is built from TRBV29-1 and TRBJ1-5; D call uncertain. V was pared by 6 bases and J by 5 bases, with 17 bases between. This CDR3 has 14 amino acids. Germline values: CDR1 SQVTM, CDR2 ANQGSEA. The CDR3, as DNA: TGCAGCGTGGCTTGGGCGGACCGAGATCAGCCCCAGCATTTT. Its protein is CSVAWADRDQPQHF.

V usage is TRBV5-4 and J usage is TRBJ1-2, with D unresolved. This CDR3 comprises 16 residues. Germline V gives CDR1 SGHNT, CDR2 YYREEE (reference sequence). Trimming stripped 0 bases from V and 4 bases from J, with 16 bases between. The CDR3 bases are TGTGCCAGCAGCTTGGGCGACCCGGGTTCAGGCTATGGCTACACCTTC. Its translation: CASSLGDPGSGYGYTF.

The chain recombines TRBV29-1 with TRBJ2-5; D is undetermined. V gave up 4 bases and J gave up 5 bases, with 11 bases separating them. The CDR3 loop spans 12 amino acids. Germline CDR1 reads SQVTM; CDR2 reads ANQGSEA. CDR3 sequence reads: CSVARRVETQYF. DNA of the CDR3: TGCAGCGTTGCCAGGCGCGTCGAGACCCAGTACTTC.

This chain joins TRBV29-1 and TRBJ2-7; TRBD1 might be the D (6 bases). From germline, CDR1 is SQVTM and CDR2 ANQGSEA. The CDR3 extends over 11 amino acids. Trimming removed 4 bases at V and 3 bases at J, with 7 bases between. CDR3 coding DNA: TGCAGCGTTGGGACAGTCTACGAGCAGTACTTC. It specifies CSVGTVYEQYF.

This clone was counted a single time. The gene calls are TRBV5-4 and TRBJ1-2; perhaps TRBD1 as D (5 bases). CDR1 is SGHNT, CDR2 YYREEE, per germline (reference sequence). The CDR3 is 13 residues long. Trimming pared 0 bases from V and 5 bases from J, leaving 8 bases between. The CDR3 spells CASSLVDKYGYTF. DNA of the CDR3: TGTGCCAGCAGCTTGGTGGACAAATATGGCTACACCTTC.

The CDR3 is CSVEDRHKNIQYF. DNA of the CDR3: TGCAGCGTGGAGGACAGACACAAAAACATTCAGTACTTC. The chain uses TRBV29-1 and TRBJ2-4; tentatively, D is TRBD1 (6 bases). V lost 6 bases, J lost 3 bases, and 12 bases lay in between. CDR1 SQVTM and CDR2 ANQGSEA come from the germline V gene. The length of the CDR3 is 13 residues.

The rearrangement uses TRBV5-6 and TRBJ2-1; D gene ambiguous. Trimming left V 0 bases short and J 0 bases short, with 7 bases between. The germline V gene has CDR1 SGHDT and CDR2 YYEEEE. The CDR3 totals 15 residues. CDR3 region: CASSLGASSYNEQFF. CDR3 nucleotide sequence: TGTGCCAGCAGCTTGGGAGCGAGCTCCTACAATGAGCAGTTCTTC.

This clone was found a few times. This chain links TRBV28 with TRBJ2-2; D gene unclear. This CDR3 has 13 amino acids. Germline values: CDR1 MDHEN, CDR2 SYDVKM. The germline V and J ends were trimmed by 8 bases and 3 bases, with 10 bases remaining between them. The chain's CDR3 is CASHRMDTGELFF. Written as DNA, the CDR3 is TGTGCCAGCCATAGAATGGACACCGGGGAGCTGTTTTTT.

This clone was observed a few times. J is TRBJ2-2 and V is TRBV2, with 12 bases matching TRBD2. V lost 4 bases and J lost 2; bases outside the gene matches: 8. Germline loops: CDR1 SNHLY, CDR2 FYNNEI. CDR3 length: 18 residues. DNA of the CDR3: TGTGCCAGCAGTGCCTTACGACTAGCGGGGGCCAACACCGGGGAGCTGTTTTTT. Amino acids: CASSALRLAGANTGELFF.

The genes are TRBV7-9 and TRBJ2-2, with D uncertain. This CDR3 is built from 13 residues. The V and J ends lost 10 bases and 5 bases respectively, with 14 bases between them. Germline assignment: CDR1 SEHNR and CDR2 FQNEAQ (reference sequence). The CDR3 region has the DNA TGTGCCACAGCCGGGCCAGGTACCGGGGAGCTGTTTTTT. Its protein is CATAGPGTGELFF.

This clone was seen only a few times. V and J are TRBV29-1 and TRBJ1-6, with a possible D match to TRBD1 (5 bases). This CDR3 has 14 residues. With 6 bases removed from V and 7 bases from J, the gap between germline ends came to 16 bases. Germline V gene data show CDR1 as SQVTM and CDR2 as ANQGSEA. CDR3 nucleotide sequence: TGCAGCGTACTCCGGGACGTATGGAATTCACCCCTCCACTTT. Protein sequence: CSVLRDVWNSPLHF. Supplemented by reference TRBV29-1 and TRBJ1-6, the full variable domain reads SAVISQKPSRDICQRGTSLTIQCQVDSQVTMMFWYRQQPGQSLTLIATANQGSEATYESGFVIDKFPISRPNLTFSTLTVSNMSPEDSSIYLCSVLRDVWNSPLHFGNGTRLTVT.

The V call is TRBV11-2, the J call TRBJ2-7; 8 bases fit TRBD2. The V gene end was trimmed by 5 bases and the J gene end by 6 bases; junction bases not matched to a gene: 6. The germline gives CDR1 SGHAT, CDR2 FQNNGV. The CDR3 sequence is 13 residues long. CDR3 nucleotide sequence: TGTGCCAGCAGCCTCACGGGGGGGCGCGAGCAGTACTTC. Translated, it gives CASSLTGGREQYF. Together with reference TRBV11-2 and TRBJ2-7, the CDR3 gives the full variable domain: EAGVAQSPRYKIIEKRQSVAFWCNPISGHATLYWYQQILGQGPKLLIQFQNNGVVDDSQLPKDRFSAERLKGVDSTLKIQPAKLEDSAVYLCASSLTGGREQYFGPGTRLTVT.

This clone came up a few times. The rearrangement links TRBV25-1 to TRBJ1-6; D is unclear. Deletions cut 1 base from V and 5 bases from J, with 6 bases between. The CDR3 runs to 14 residues. The germline gives CDR1 MGHDK, CDR2 SYGVNS. CDR3 region: CASSESAHNSPLHF. Here the CDR3 DNA reads TGTGCCAGCAGTGAATCTGCCCATAATTCACCCCTCCACTTT.

J is TRBJ2-1 and V is TRBV7-6, with 8 positions matching TRBD1. CDR1 is SGHVS, CDR2 FNYEAQ, per germline. The CDR3 is made up of 16 amino acids. The V gene end was trimmed by 1 base and the J gene end by 7 bases; junction bases not matched to a gene: 9. The CDR3 region is CASSLEAGGVGNEQFF. The CDR3 bases are TGTGCCAGCAGCTTAGAGGCAGGGGGCGTTGGGAATGAGCAGTTCTTC.

The chain combines TRBV11-2 with TRBJ2-4; D remains unclear. With 5 bases removed from V and 1 base from J, the gap between germline ends came to 9 bases. The germline V gene encodes CDR1 SGHAT and CDR2 FQNNGV. This CDR3 contains 14 residues. In nucleotides, the CDR3 is TGTGCCAGCAGCCCCCAGACGGCCAAAAACATTCAGTACTTC. This encodes CASSPQTAKNIQYF. Complete variable domain (other parts from reference TRBV11-2 and TRBJ2-4): EAGVAQSPRYKIIEKRQSVAFWCNPISGHATLYWYQQILGQGPKLLIQFQNNGVVDDSQLPKDRFSAERLKGVDSTLKIQPAKLEDSAVYLCASSPQTAKNIQYFGAGTRLSVL.

This chain uses TRBV5-1 with TRBJ2-5; no firm D call. CDR3 length equals 14 residues. V lost 1 base and J lost 1, with 8 bases in between. In germline, CDR1 is SGHRS, CDR2 YFSETQ. Written as DNA, the CDR3 is TGCGCCAGCAGCTTGTCGGCTAGCCAAGAGACCCAGTACTTC. This sequence encodes CASSLSASQETQYF. The entire variable domain, with the rest obtained from reference TRBV5-1 and TRBJ2-5, is as follows: KAGVTQTPRYLIKTRGQQVTLSCSPISGHRSVSWYQQTPGQGLQFLFEYFSETQRNKGNFPGRFSGRQFSNSRSEMNVSTLELGDSALYLCASSLSASQETQYFGPGTRLLVL.

This chain connects TRBV27 to TRBJ2-1, with 13 nucleotides matching TRBD2. Germline V gives CDR1 MNHEY, CDR2 SMNVEV (reference sequence). Germline trimming cut 5 bases from V and 6 bases from J; bases unmatched to any gene: 4. CDR3 length equals 15 residues. The CDR3 spells CASSTGLAGSNEQFF. For the CDR3, the DNA is TGTGCCAGCAGTACGGGACTAGCGGGGTCCAATGAGCAGTTCTTC.

This clone was picked up a small number of times. The chain combines TRBV5-6 with TRBJ2-2; 9 nucleotides line up with TRBD1. The CDR3 contains 14 residues. V was pared by 6 bases and J by 6 bases, with 6 bases of the junction left unmatched. Germline CDR1 reads SGHDT; CDR2 reads YYEEEE. The CDR3 reads CASKLQGAPGELFF. CDR3 DNA: TGTGCCAGCAAACTACAGGGGGCGCCCGGGGAGCTGTTTTTT.

The CDR3: CASSLGWTGSDEQYF. For the CDR3, the DNA is TGTGCCAGCAGCTTAGGTTGGACAGGGTCGGACGAGCAGTACTTC. The chain carries TRBV11-2 and TRBJ2-7; 8 bases are a match to TRBD1. V was pared by 1 base and J by 5 bases, with 7 bases of the junction left unmatched. The germline V gene has CDR1 SGHAT and CDR2 FQNNGV. The CDR3 loop spans 15 amino acids.

This clone was observed a handful of times. The same CDR3 can be traced to other DNA sequences in this sample. The chain recombines TRBV7-2 with TRBJ2-5; 7 bases agree with TRBD2. Trimming removed 6 bases from V and 2 bases from J; junction bases left unmatched: 9. Per the germline V gene, CDR1 is SGHTA and CDR2 is FQGNSA. The CDR3 loop spans 15 amino acids. CDR3 region: CASSSRLAPQETQYF. The CDR3 coding sequence is TGTGCCAGCAGTTCCAGACTAGCTCCTCAAGAGACCCAGTACTTC.

The chain has TRBV7-2 and TRBJ2-1; 7 nucleotides align to TRBD1. With V trimmed by 6 bases and J by 4 bases, 6 bases remained unmatched. Germline V gene data show CDR1 as SGHTA and CDR2 as FQGNSA. This CDR3 region has 14 residues. Here the CDR3 reads CASRSGTAYNEQFF. In nucleotides, the CDR3 is TGTGCCAGCAGGTCCGGGACAGCGTACAATGAGCAGTTCTTC.

The chain carries TRBV10-2 and TRBJ2-5; 7 nucleotides agree with TRBD1. V shed 6 bases and J 2 bases; nucleotides not matched to a gene: 3. CDR1 WSHSY and CDR2 SAAADI come from the germline V gene. This CDR3 has 13 residues. This CDR3 reads CASRQGLQETQYF. The CDR3 DNA follows: TGCGCCAGCAGACAGGGGTTACAAGAGACCCAGTACTTC.

This sequence joins TRBV29-1 and TRBJ2-1; TRBD1 aligns across 8 bases. This CDR3 spans 16 amino acids. CDR1 is SQVTM, CDR2 ANQGSEA, per germline. After removal of 2 bases from V and 6 bases from J, the junction contained 12 bases not matched to a gene. The CDR3 DNA follows: TGCAGCGTTGAACCGTCCCGGGACAGGCCCCGCAATGAGCAGTTCTTC. This gives the protein CSVEPSRDRPRNEQFF.

V is TRBV7-8 and J is TRBJ2-1, with D tentatively TRBD1 (5 bases). This CDR3 region has 18 residues. Germline V gives CDR1 SGHVS, CDR2 FQNEAQ. V was pared by 5 bases and J by 2 bases, with 22 bases between. CDR3 protein: CASSRGSFQGIPYNEQFF. CDR3 in DNA: TGTGCCAGCAGCCGCGGTTCTTTCCAGGGTATTCCCTACAATGAGCAGTTCTTC.

J is TRBJ2-4 and V is TRBV7-9, with TRBD1 as a possible D gene (6 bases). Germline CDR1 SEHNR, CDR2 FQNEAQ (reference sequence). The CDR3 sequence is 13 residues long. The V end was cut by 2 bases, the J end by 10 bases, with 12 bases between. The CDR3 coding sequence is TGTGCCAGCAGCTTAAGGGACAAACAGATTCAGTACTTC. Translation: CASSLRDKQIQYF.